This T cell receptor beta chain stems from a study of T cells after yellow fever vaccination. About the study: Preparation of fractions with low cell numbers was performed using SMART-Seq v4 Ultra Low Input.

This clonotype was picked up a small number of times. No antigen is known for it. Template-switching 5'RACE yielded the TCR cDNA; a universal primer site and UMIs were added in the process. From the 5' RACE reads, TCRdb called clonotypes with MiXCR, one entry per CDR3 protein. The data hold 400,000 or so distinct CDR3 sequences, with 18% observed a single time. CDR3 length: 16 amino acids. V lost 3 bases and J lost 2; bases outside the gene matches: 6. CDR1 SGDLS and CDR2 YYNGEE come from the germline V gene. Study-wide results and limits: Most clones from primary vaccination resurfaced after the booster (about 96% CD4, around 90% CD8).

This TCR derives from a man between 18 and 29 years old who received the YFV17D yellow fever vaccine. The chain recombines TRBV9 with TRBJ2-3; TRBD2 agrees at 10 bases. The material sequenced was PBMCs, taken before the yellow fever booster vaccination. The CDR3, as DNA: TGTGCCAGCAGCGCCCTAGCGGGGGCCTACACAGATACGCAGTATTTT. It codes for CASSALAGAYTDTQYF.